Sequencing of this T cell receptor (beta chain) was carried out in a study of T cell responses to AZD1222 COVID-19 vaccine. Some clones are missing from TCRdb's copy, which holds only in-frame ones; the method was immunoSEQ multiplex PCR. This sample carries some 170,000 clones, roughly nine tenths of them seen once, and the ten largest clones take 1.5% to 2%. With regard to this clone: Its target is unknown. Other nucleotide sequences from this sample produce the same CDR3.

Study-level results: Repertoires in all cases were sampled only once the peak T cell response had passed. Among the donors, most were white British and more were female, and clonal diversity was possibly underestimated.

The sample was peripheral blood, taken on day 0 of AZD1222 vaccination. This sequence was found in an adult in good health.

The CDR3 spells CSVRRSGNTIYF. The CDR3 nucleotides are TGCAGCGTCAGACGCTCTGGAAACACCATATATTTT. This sequence joins TRBV29-1 and TRBJ1-3; D is undetermined. This CDR3 contains 12 residues. V was pared by 6 bases and J by 0 bases, with 6 bases between. Germline V lookup: CDR1 SQVTM, CDR2 ANQGSEA.